A single sample is the source of the 19 T cell receptor beta chains below, sequenced in a study of blood T cell repertoires in COVID-19. This table comes from immunoSEQ multiplex PCR, and its TCRdb copy is limited to in-frame clones, with some not included. Of roughly 52,000 clones detected, more than 70% appear once; the ten largest clones hold over 4.5%. Sequences were obtained from peripheral blood. The receptor set was obtained from a human donor in a cohort sampled during active COVID-19.

The chain employs TRBV3-1 (or the pseudogene TRBV3-2) and TRBJ2-7; D remains unclear. Trimming left V 1 base short and J 5 bases short, with 6 bases between. Looked up from germline, CDR1 is LGHDT and CDR2 is YNNKEL (reference sequence). The CDR3 length is 12 residues. For the CDR3, the DNA is TGTGCCAGCAGCCAAGTGAGCCACGAGCAGTACTTC. Protein sequence: CASSQVSHEQYF.

The rearrangement links TRBV6-1 to TRBJ2-3; TRBD2 agrees at 7 bases. Germline-derived CDR1 and CDR2 are MNHNS and SASEGT. The CDR3 extends over 15 amino acids. The junction had 9 bases not matched to a gene; V was cut back by 3 bases and J by 6 bases. CDR3 coding DNA: TGTGCCAGCAGTGATGGGAGGGGAGTTTATGATACGCAGTATTTT. It is translated as CASSDGRGVYDTQYF.

This chain connects TRBV27 to TRBJ1-5; D call uncertain. Trimming cost V 3 bases and J 6 bases, with 9 bases left between them. In germline, CDR1 is MNHEY, CDR2 SMNVEV (reference sequence). This CDR3 comprises 13 residues. The CDR3 DNA reads as TGTGCCAGCAGTTTTGGGCAAGGTCAGCCCCAGCATTTT. Encoded protein: CASSFGQGQPQHF.

The chain uses TRBV7-2 and TRBJ2-1, with 10 bases that match TRBD2. V was pared by 3 bases and J by 12 bases, with 11 bases of the junction left unmatched. The CDR3 extends over 15 amino acids. CDR1 is SGHTA and CDR2 is FQGNSA in the germline V gene. The DNA for the CDR3 is TGTGCCAGCAGCTTTAAGCGGGGGGGCCAAAGCGGGCAGTTCTTC. Translation gives CASSFKRGGQSGQFF.

The rearrangement joins TRBV11-2 to TRBJ1-3, with 8 bases that match TRBD1. J lost 2 bases, V lost 8 bases, and 8 bases had no gene match. Germline V gene lookup returns CDR1 SGHAT and CDR2 FQNNGV. This CDR3 region has 15 residues. The CDR3 loop reads CASGGRGRTGNTIYF. In nucleotides, the CDR3 is TGTGCCAGCGGGGGCAGGGGGCGAACTGGAAACACCATATATTTT.

V and J are TRBV18 and TRBJ2-2; no clear D gene. V lost 4 bases and J 6 bases, leaving 21 bases between the germline ends. The CDR3 is 17 amino acids. Germline V lookup: CDR1 KGHSH, CDR2 LQKENI. The CDR3 sequence is CASSLRKEKEVAGELFF. CDR3 bases: TGTGCCAGCTCACTACGGAAGGAAAAAGAGGTCGCCGGGGAGCTGTTTTTT.

J is TRBJ2-3 and V is TRBV10-3, with 8 bases that match TRBD1. Germline CDR1 is ENHRY and CDR2 is SYGVKD. CDR3 length: 13 amino acids. The junction had 4 bases not matched to a gene; V was cut back by 8 bases and J by 3 bases. The CDR3 sequence is CAIANRGTDTQYF. As DNA, the CDR3 is TGTGCCATCGCGAACAGGGGGACAGATACGCAGTATTTT.

This clone was observed a single time. This chain links TRBV12-3 or TRBV12-4 with TRBJ2-1; 7 nucleotides match TRBD1. This CDR3 comprises 13 residues. The V segment lost 8 bases and the J segment 3 bases; nucleotides outside the gene matches: 4. The CDR3 DNA is TGTGCCAGCGGAGCAGGGGGCTACAATGAGCAGTTCTTC. This encodes CASGAGGYNEQFF.

CDR3 protein: CASSIQGPNEQFF. CDR3 DNA sequence: TGTGCCAGTAGTATACAGGGTCCTAATGAGCAGTTCTTC. The chain has TRBV19 and TRBJ2-1, with a possible D match to TRBD1 (5 bases). Trimming took off 2 bases at V and 7 bases at J, with 9 bases between the two ends. CDR3 length: 13 residues. CDR1 is LNHDA, CDR2 SQIVND, per germline (reference sequence).

Turning to this clone: Other DNA sequences in this specimen translate into the identical CDR3. The chain has TRBV20-1 and TRBJ1-2, with TRBD1 matching over 7 bases. The junction had 3 bases not matched to a gene; V was cut back by 7 bases and J by 4 bases. In germline, CDR1 is DFQATT, CDR2 SNEGSKA (reference sequence). This CDR3 has 11 residues. The chain's CDR3 is CSVDRVYGYTF. CDR3 nucleotides: TGCAGTGTCGACAGGGTCTATGGCTACACCTTC.

The V call is TRBV2, the J call TRBJ1-4; unclear D gene. With 2 bases removed from V and 2 bases from J, the gap between germline ends came to 6 bases. Germline lookup yields CDR1 SNHLY and CDR2 FYNNEI. The CDR3 has 14 amino acids. The CDR3 sequence is CASSERGTNEKLFF. CDR3 coding DNA: TGTGCCAGCAGTGAAAGAGGGACTAATGAAAAACTGTTTTTT.

The rearrangement uses TRBV2 and TRBJ1-4; TRBD1 agrees at 9 bases. Per germline, CDR1 SNHLY and CDR2 FYNNEI. Trimming removed 8 bases from V and 2 bases from J; junction bases left unmatched: 12. CDR3 size: 17 residues. The CDR3: CASHFSGTGMTNEKLFF. The CDR3 nucleotides are TGTGCCAGCCACTTCAGCGGGACAGGGATGACTAATGAAAAACTGTTTTTT.

This clone was detected only once. This chain joins TRBV9 and TRBJ2-7; TRBD2 aligns across 8 bases. J lost 7 bases, V lost 1 base, and 7 bases had no gene match. Germline CDR1 is SGDLS and CDR2 is YYNGEE. The CDR3 is made up of 14 amino acids. CDR3 DNA: TGTGCCAGCAGCGTACAGGCGGCGGGGGGTGAGCAGTACTTC. Its protein product is CASSVQAAGGEQYF.

The chain combines TRBV6-5 with TRBJ2-7; 7 bases are shared with TRBD2. The CDR3 contains 14 residues. Germline CDR1 MNHEY, CDR2 SVGAGI. V shed 5 bases, J shed 0 bases, and the junction held 4 bases outside the gene matches. CDR3 DNA sequence: TGTGCCAGCAGTCAACGGGGGGTCTCCTACGAGCAGTACTTC. Translated: CASSQRGVSYEQYF.

The V gene is TRBV6-5, the J gene TRBJ1-2; D may be TRBD1 (6 bases). The germline V and J ends were trimmed by 6 bases and 2 bases, with 13 bases remaining between them. The CDR3 is made up of 14 amino acids. In germline, CDR1 is MNHEY, CDR2 SVGAGI. CDR3 sequence (DNA): TGTGCCAGCAGCAGTTTAGGGGGAAACTATGGCTACACCTTC. This gives the protein CASSSLGGNYGYTF.

J is TRBJ2-5 and V is TRBV5-1; 8 bases fit TRBD2. Germline V gene lookup returns CDR1 SGHRS and CDR2 YFSETQ. The CDR3 is made up of 14 amino acids. V lost 1 base, J lost 5 bases, and 4 bases stayed unmatched. The CDR3 loop is CASSLSLADETQYF. The CDR3 DNA is TGCGCCAGCAGCTTGTCACTAGCGGATGAGACCCAGTACTTC.

DNA of the CDR3: TGCGCCAGCAGCCTCACTCAGGGGTTCGGCAATCAGCCCCAGCATTTT. Protein sequence: CASSLTQGFGNQPQHF. The J gene is TRBJ1-5, the V gene TRBV4-1; tentatively, D is TRBD1 (6 bases). The CDR3 covers 16 residues. The V gene lost 4 bases and the J gene lost 2 bases, with 15 bases spanning the gap. Looked up from germline, CDR1 is MGHRA and CDR2 is YSYEKL.

V and J are TRBV7-6 and TRBJ2-7, with 7 bases lining up with TRBD2. CDR3 length: 13 amino acids. Germline trimming cut 5 bases from V and 6 bases from J; bases unmatched to any gene: 7. The V gene's germline CDR1 is SGHVS and CDR2 FNYEAQ. DNA for the CDR3: TGTGCCAGCAGCCCTGCGGGGGAAGGCGAGCAGTACTTC. It specifies CASSPAGEGEQYF.

This clone was observed once. The chain is built from TRBV30 and TRBJ2-3; 9 bases are a match to TRBD2. Trimming at V came to 3 bases and at J to 6 bases, leaving 7 bases not matched to a gene. The CDR3 consists of 14 residues. In germline, CDR1 is GTSNPN, CDR2 SVGIG (reference sequence). The DNA of the CDR3 is TGTGCCTGGAGCGGGCTAGCGGGGTCGGATACGCAGTATTTT. Encoded protein: CAWSGLAGSDTQYF.